This TCR beta chain came from a study of shared clonotypes between healthy human individuals. The wider study: CD8 memory received one plate per donor, CD8 naive two, CD4 memory three and CD4 naive three.

Clones were read by immunoSEQ multiplex PCR, and TCRdb kept only the in-frame ones, dropping some. The sample consists of around 2.1 million clones, 90% to 97% of them appearing once. This CDR3 is 14 amino acids long. Germline CDR1 LGHNT, CDR2 FRNRAP. With 6 bases clipped from V and 6 bases from J, the junction kept 5 bases outside the gene matches. Study outcomes and limitations: Rarefaction analysis demonstrated incomplete sorted-subset sequencing notwithstanding large depth. Few donors restricted represented genetic and exposure-history diversity.

Turning to this clone: Its antigen is still unknown.

This TCR came from a young man in good health. The chain links TRBV12-5 to TRBJ1-4, with TRBD1 matching over 9 bases. Sequencing was done on a sample of naive CD4+ T cells sorted from blood. Subset given: CD45RA+ positively selected. CDR3 sequence reads: CASGPGQGHEKLFF. The CDR3 DNA reads TGTGCTAGTGGGCCGGGACAGGGTCATGAAAAACTGTTTTTT.